The rows below give T cell receptor beta chains drawn from one sample of a study of blood T cell repertoires in COVID-19. Profiled with immunoSEQ multiplex PCR; TCRdb holds only in-frame clones, not every one. The sample yields about 210,000 clones, roughly 86% seen once. Input material: PBMCs or T cells enriched from blood (not recorded which). These receptors all come from a woman aged 40 to 50 in a cohort exposed to, infected with or recovered from COVID-19 (not recorded which). Each CDR3 is given with its conserved first and last residue. Each record gives: V gene, clone size, D gene, J gene, CDR3 protein, CDR3 DNA. D genes are given only for firm matches. Not all rows give a size; the values are once, few, many and, for expanded clones, a class.

TRBV19	NA	NA	TRBJ1-5	CASTWGRANQPQHF	TGTGCCAGTACGTGGGGCAGGGCTAATCAGCCCCAGCATTTT
TRBV12-3/TRBV12-4	NA	NA	TRBJ2-7	CALGPFHEQYF	TGTGCCCTAGGCCCGTTCCACGAGCAGTACTTC
TRBV7-8	few	TRBD2	TRBJ2-5	CASSLAILAGNQETQYF	TGTGCCAGCAGCTTAGCCATATTAGCGGGGAATCAAGAGACCCAGTACTTC
TRBV7-2	NA	TRBD2	TRBJ2-2	CASSWTSPVGTGELFF	TGTGCCAGCAGCTGGACTAGCCCCGTTGGCACCGGGGAGCTGTTTTTT
TRBV7-8	once	TRBD1	TRBJ2-1	CASSLNRGPYNEQFF	TGTGCCAGCAGCTTAAACAGGGGTCCCTACAATGAGCAGTTCTTC
TRBV2	few	NA	TRBJ2-6	CASSDLSGANVLTF	TGTGCCAGCAGTGATCTCTCTGGGGCCAACGTCCTGACTTTC
TRBV9	once	TRBD1	TRBJ1-6	CASSPRQGPHGGNNSPLHF	TGTGCCAGCAGCCCCCGACAGGGGCCACACGGGGGTAATAATTCACCCCTCCACTTT
TRBV29-1	NA	TRBD2	TRBJ2-3	CSVEGLRASGGTDTQYF	TGCAGCGTTGAAGGTCTCCGGGCTAGCGGGGGTACAGATACGCAGTATTTT
TRBV27	NA	TRBD1	TRBJ1-1	CASSPGTGGTEAFF	TGTGCCAGCAGTCCAGGGACAGGGGGCACTGAAGCTTTCTTT
TRBV2	medium-sized	TRBD2	TRBJ2-2	CASTVPSGGPNTGELFF	TGTGCCAGTACCGTACCTAGCGGGGGGCCGAACACCGGGGAGCTGTTTTTT
TRBV4-1	NA	TRBD1	TRBJ1-5	CASSQGSGGFQPQHF	TGCGCCAGCAGCCAGGGGTCAGGGGGCTTTCAGCCCCAGCATTTT